This TCR beta chain is from a study of T cell responses to AZD1222 COVID-19 vaccine. In regard to this clone: As yet, its antigen is unknown.

Trimming took off 4 bases at V and 4 bases at J, with 11 bases between the two ends. Germline lookup yields CDR1 SEHNR and CDR2 FQNEAQ (reference sequence). The CDR3 has 14 amino acids. Overall study findings and caveats: Nearly half of unique spike-specific TCRs reportedly avoided B.1.351 and B.1.1.7 mutated regions. Baseline serostatus was positive in only six AZD1222 recipients.

Only in-frame clones appear in the TCRdb table, and some are missing; sequencing was by immunoSEQ multiplex PCR. Among 65,000 to 100,000 clones, over 75% were seen once, and the ten largest hold 22%. This clonotype originated in an adult in good health. The chain is built from TRBV7-9 and TRBJ1-5; a possible D gene is TRBD1 (6 bases). The sample in question was peripheral blood, obtained on day 0 of AZD1222 vaccination. CDR3 sequence reads: CASSYGGPNQPQHF. In DNA, the CDR3 is TGTGCCAGCAGCTACGGGGGGCCAAATCAGCCCCAGCATTTT.